This is a list of T cell receptor beta chains from one sample in a study of blood T cell repertoires in COVID-19. Sequencing used immunoSEQ multiplex PCR; TCRdb keeps in-frame clones, though not all of them. This table has under 300,000 clones, approximately 83% appearing once. Sequencing was performed on peripheral blood. These receptors came from a woman aged 65 to 85 with acute or convalescent COVID-19. Both conserved end residues are part of each CDR3. A D gene is named only where the DNA matches it firmly. Some rows mark clone size as missing; the rest say once, few, many or name a class of expanded clone.

V gene,clone size,J gene,D gene,CDR3 protein,CDR3 DNA
TRBV2,.,TRBJ1-1,TRBD1,CASTLRQGGRGKTEAFF,TGTGCCAGCACCCTCCGACAGGGTGGAAGGGGGAAGACTGAAGCTTTCTTT
TRBV7-9,.,TRBJ1-3,.,CASSGGLVSGNTIYF,TGTGCCAGCAGTGGTGGGCTTGTCTCTGGAAACACCATATATTTT
TRBV6-6,few,TRBJ1-2,TRBD1,CASSYDGTGGYGYTF,TGTGCCAGCAGTTACGACGGAACAGGGGGATATGGCTACACCTTC
TRBV5-5,.,TRBJ2-1,TRBD1,CASRTTGADEQFF,TGTGCCAGCAGGACGACAGGGGCGGATGAGCAGTTCTTC
TRBV7-9,.,TRBJ2-5,TRBD1,CASSRSFDRGETQYF,TGTGCCAGCAGCCGATCTTTCGACAGGGGAGAGACCCAGTACTTC
TRBV27,.,TRBJ1-2,.,CASSPSGSGRGYGYTF,TGTGCCAGCAGCCCGTCGGGGTCTGGGAGGGGCTATGGCTACACCTTC
TRBV24-1,.,TRBJ1-5,.,CATSDTRGNQPQHF,TGTGCCACCAGTGACACCCGAGGCAATCAGCCCCAGCATTTT
TRBV4-1,.,TRBJ2-2,TRBD2,CASSQVVAGVNTGELFF,TGCGCCAGCAGCCAAGTTGTAGCGGGGGTAAACACCGGGGAGCTGTTTTTT
TRBV18,.,TRBJ1-4,.,CASSPPGGLNEKLFF,TGTGCCAGCTCACCACCGGGAGGGCTGAATGAAAAACTGTTTTTT
TRBV18,.,TRBJ1-1,.,CASSPPGNTEAFF,TGTGCCAGCTCACCCCCGGGGAACACTGAAGCTTTCTTT
TRBV6-6,.,TRBJ1-1,.,CASSPPGGEAFF,TGTGCCAGCAGCCCGCCCGGGGGGGAAGCTTTCTTT
TRBV7-9,.,TRBJ1-5,TRBD1,CASSQGQGDNQPQHF,TGTGCCAGCAGCCAGGGACAGGGAGACAATCAGCCCCAGCATTTT
TRBV2,.,TRBJ1-1,.,CASRGRRSAVLNTEAFF,TGTGCCAGCAGGGGGCGTCGGTCAGCCGTCTTGAACACTGAAGCTTTCTTT
TRBV7-7,.,TRBJ2-5,.,CASSSTGGVETQYF,TGTGCCAGCAGCTCCACAGGGGGGGTGGAGACCCAGTACTTC
TRBV18,.,TRBJ1-5,.,CASSPTVGFDQPQHF,TGTGCCAGCTCCCCGACAGTGGGATTTGATCAGCCCCAGCATTTT
TRBV18,.,TRBJ1-2,.,CASSPRGRNYGYTF,TGTGCCAGCTCACCGCGCGGGAGGAACTATGGCTACACCTTC
TRBV6-5,.,TRBJ2-2,TRBD1,CASPATGGPLELFF,TGTGCCAGCCCGGCGACAGGGGGGCCCCTGGAGCTGTTTTTT
TRBV20-1,.,TRBJ2-1,.,CSTRVMGQGNEQFF,TGCAGTACTCGTGTCATGGGGCAGGGGAATGAGCAGTTCTTC
TRBV27,.,TRBJ1-4,.,CASSPGLSRAGEKLFF,TGTGCCAGCAGTCCTGGACTTTCTAGGGCGGGGGAAAAACTGTTTTTT
TRBV6-5,.,TRBJ1-1,.,CASSPQALGKAFF,TGTGCCAGCAGTCCTCAGGCTCTCGGCAAAGCTTTCTTT
TRBV27,.,TRBJ2-1,TRBD2,CASSFRGGAIEQFF,TGTGCCAGCAGTTTTCGCGGGGGGGCAATTGAGCAGTTCTTC
TRBV5-1,.,TRBJ2-3,TRBD1,CASSLGQGSDTQYF,TGCGCCAGCAGCTTAGGACAGGGCTCAGATACGCAGTATTTT
TRBV12-3/TRBV12-4,.,TRBJ2-5,TRBD2,CASGGGVTQYF,TGTGCCAGCGGGGGAGGGGTGACCCAGTACTTC
TRBV2,.,TRBJ1-2,.,CARKHPTHYTF,TGTGCCAGGAAGCACCCGACACACTACACCTTC
TRBV6-2/TRBV6-3,once,TRBJ1-2,.,CASSRGRPDYGYTF,TGTGCCAGCAGCCGCGGAAGGCCCGATTATGGCTACACCTTC
TRBV5-1,.,TRBJ2-2,TRBD1,CASSLGGQPTGELFF,TGCGCCAGCAGCTTGGGGGGACAGCCCACCGGGGAGCTGTTTTTT
TRBV1,.,TRBJ2-7,.,CTKMGLARNEQYF,TGCACCAAAATGGGACTAGCGAGGAACGAGCAGTACTTC
TRBV5-6,.,TRBJ2-7,TRBD1,CASSPDRVNTYEQYF,TGTGCCAGCAGTCCGGACAGGGTCAATACCTACGAGCAGTACTTC
TRBV7-2,.,TRBJ2-6,.,CASSRLSSGANVLTF,TGTGCCAGCAGCCGTCTGAGCTCTGGGGCCAACGTCCTGACTTTC
TRBV3-1/TRBV3-2,.,TRBJ2-5,TRBD2,CASSKTSGGTQYF,TGTGCCAGCAGCAAGACTAGCGGGGGGACCCAGTACTTC
TRBV3-1/TRBV3-2,.,TRBJ2-2,TRBD2,CASSPTSGLASGELFF,TGTGCCAGCAGCCCAACCTCGGGACTAGCGTCCGGGGAGCTGTTTTTT
TRBV19,.,TRBJ1-1,TRBD1,CASSYGTGYTEAFF,TGTGCCAGTAGTTACGGGACAGGATACACTGAAGCTTTCTTT
TRBV10-1,.,TRBJ1-6,TRBD1,CASSGQAANSPLHF,TGCGCCAGCAGCGGACAGGCGGCGAATTCACCCCTCCACTTT
TRBV5-1,.,TRBJ1-1,.,CASSFGRGAANTEAFF,TGCGCCAGCAGCTTCGGGCGGGGGGCAGCGAACACTGAAGCTTTCTTT
TRBV19,few,TRBJ2-2,.,CASKERTGELFF,TGTGCCTCAAAAGAGAGGACCGGGGAGCTGTTTTTT
TRBV19,once,TRBJ1-4,.,CASSTGVGKLFF,TGTGCCAGTAGTACAGGGGTGGGAAAACTGTTTTTT
TRBV2,few,TRBJ1-2,TRBD1,CAIDRVSNYGYTF,TGTGCCATAGACAGGGTTTCTAACTATGGCTACACCTTC
TRBV18,.,TRBJ1-4,TRBD1,CASSPRGTGKEKLFF,TGTGCCAGCTCACCACGCGGGACAGGGAAGGAAAAACTGTTTTTT
TRBV3-1/TRBV3-2,.,TRBJ2-2,.,CASSPANTGELFF,TGTGCCAGCAGTCCAGCGAACACCGGGGAGCTGTTTTTT
TRBV25-1,.,TRBJ2-5,.,CASRAWETQYF,TGTGCCAGCAGAGCTTGGGAGACCCAGTACTTC
TRBV6-5,.,TRBJ1-2,TRBD1,CASRSSTGDNYGYTF,TGTGCCAGCAGGTCATCTACAGGGGATAACTATGGCTACACCTTC
TRBV14,once,TRBJ2-5,TRBD2,CASSRTGGTRRGTQYF,TGTGCCAGCAGCCGAACAGGAGGGACTAGGCGAGGGACCCAGTACTTC
TRBV21-1,.,TRBJ1-6,.,CASSKAETGGELFLLVHF,TGTGCCAGCAGCAAAGCCGAGACAGGGGGCGAATTATTTTTGTTGGTCCACTTT
TRBV2,.,TRBJ2-1,.,CARGYNNEQFF,TGTGCCAGGGGCTACAACAATGAGCAGTTCTTC
TRBV28,.,TRBJ1-1,.,CATWLQRRDTEAFF,TGTGCCACCTGGCTCCAGCGACGGGACACTGAAGCTTTCTTT
TRBV2,.,TRBJ2-3,.,CASSDGLRDTQYF,TGTGCCAGCAGCGATGGACTGCGAGATACGCAGTATTTT
TRBV29-1,.,TRBJ1-1,.,CSAWGGGGTEAFF,TGCAGCGCGTGGGGGGGAGGAGGAACTGAAGCTTTCTTT
TRBV9,.,TRBJ2-3,.,CASSLDGLTDTQYF,TGTGCCAGCAGCCTAGACGGGTTGACAGATACGCAGTATTTT
TRBV5-1,.,TRBJ2-7,TRBD2,CASKRDSGGFSYEQYF,TGCGCCAGCAAAAGGGATAGCGGGGGATTTTCCTACGAGCAGTACTTC
TRBV4-1,.,TRBJ1-5,.,CASSQESATSNQPQHF,TGCGCCAGCAGCCAGGAGTCGGCGACTAGCAATCAGCCCCAGCATTTT
TRBV10-3,.,TRBJ2-7,TRBD1,CAISEGPGTGYPEQYF,TGTGCCATCAGTGAGGGCCCCGGGACAGGGTATCCCGAGCAGTACTTC
TRBV7-2,.,TRBJ1-2,.,CASSLAAGSGGYTF,TGTGCCAGCAGCTTAGCCGCAGGGTCGGGTGGCTACACCTTC
TRBV10-2,.,TRBJ1-2,TRBD1,CASRRQGPIGYTF,TGCGCCAGCCGCCGACAGGGACCGATTGGCTACACCTTC